This T cell receptor beta chain derives from a study of molecular identifiers for immune sequencing clone quantification. Study overall: Replicate experiments took RNA from around 18,000 or 91,000 naive CD8 cells, divided it five ways and sequenced four.

This clonotype came up many times. TCRdb re-called the PCR reads through MiXCR, storing one row per CDR3 protein. In the table there are about 68,000 distinct CDR3 sequences, 15% to 20% of which are singletons. Isolation of naive CD8 T cells was achieved by sorting on a CD8+CD4-CCR7+CD45RA+ phenotype. This CDR3 has 15 amino acids. V shed 0 bases and J shed 2 bases, with 8 bases lying between them. Germline CDR1 and CDR2: ENHRY and SYGVKD. The rearrangement joins TRBV10-3 to TRBJ2-1, with TRBD2 as a possible D gene (6 bases). Specimen: naive CD8+ T cells from blood, with Jurkat cell RNA spiked in. Subset noted: FACS-sorted CD8+CD4-CCR7+CD45RA+ naive T cells. The source of this sequence is a human donor in good health. Some libraries in this study had Jurkat cell RNA spiked in. The CDR3 bases are TGTGCCATCAGTGAGTCGGGACTTCCCTACAATGAGCAGTTCTTC. Its translation is CAISESGLPYNEQFF.